The entry that follows covers one T cell receptor beta chain sequence. The V gene's germline CDR1 is MNHNY and CDR2 SVGAGI (reference sequence). Trimming left V 5 bases short and J 11 bases short, with 21 bases between. This CDR3 spans 14 amino acids. This specimen belongs to a study of blood T cell repertoires in COVID-19. For the study at large: From the United States, Italy and Spain came samples of acute and convalescent COVID-19. PBMCs, B-cell-depleted T cells, or T cells provided the cDNA or gDNA that made up the material.

Assay used: immunoSEQ multiplex PCR; TCRdb lists only in-frame clones, some missing. The sample lists some 380,000 clones, nearly 90% seen once, with 2% to 2.5% in the top ten. Participant-reported clinical history was the basis for cohort assignment. The chain joins TRBV6-6 to TRBJ1-2; possible D gene TRBD1, 5 bases. This TCR was recovered from a woman aged 40 to 50 with acute COVID-19. The material sequenced was PBMCs or T cells enriched from blood (not recorded which). For the CDR3, the DNA is TGTGCCAGCAGTCCGGGTGGGGCTTTTATGGGGTACACCTTC. This encodes CASSPGGAFMGYTF.